A single sample gave rise to the 13 T cell receptor beta chains below, sequenced in a study of cytomegalovirus exposure and HLA in healthy donors. With 60 Vbeta and 13 Jbeta primers, the PCR was carried out. Here immunoSEQ multiplex PCR was the method, and the copy in TCRdb shows in-frame clones only, minus some. The sample lists about 90,000 clones; over 60% were seen once. Sequenced: PBMCs. The origin of the receptors is a middle-aged woman in good health and CMV-seropositive.

The V gene is TRBV5-8, the J gene TRBJ2-1, with TRBD2 matching over 12 bases. The germline V gene encodes CDR1 SGHTS and CDR2 YDEGEE. The CDR3 consists of 15 residues. The trim removed 4 bases at V and 10 bases at J, leaving 9 bases unmatched. Written as DNA, the CDR3 is TGTGCCAGCAGCCATCGACTAGCGGGGGAACCGGAGCAGTTCTTC. It encodes CASSHRLAGEPEQFF.

Written as DNA, the CDR3 is TGTGCCAGCAGCGTTTCAGCGGGAGTGTACAATGAGCAGTTCTTC. It is translated as CASSVSAGVYNEQFF. This chain uses TRBV9 with TRBJ2-1, with 8 bases that match TRBD2. Germline V gene lookup returns CDR1 SGDLS and CDR2 YYNGEE. The V gene end was trimmed by 2 bases and the J gene end by 4 bases; junction bases not matched to a gene: 5. CDR3 size: 15 residues.

This clone was seen just once. The chain has TRBV5-1 and TRBJ2-3; TRBD2 agrees at 9 bases. The CDR3 extends over 16 amino acids. Germline CDR1 SGHRS, CDR2 YFSETQ. With 0 bases clipped from V and 4 bases from J, the junction kept 6 bases outside the gene matches. The CDR3 DNA reads as TGCGCCAGCAGCTTGGGGGCGGCGGGAGGGTCAGATACGCAGTATTTT. It encodes CASSLGAAGGSDTQYF.

V usage is TRBV19 and J usage is TRBJ1-1; 8 bases are a match to TRBD1. Losses at the gene ends were 6 bases for V and 1 base for J; bases not matched to a gene: 7. There are 15 residues in the CDR3. The germline CDR1 and CDR2 sequences are LNHDA and SQIVND (reference sequence). CDR3 coding DNA: TGTGCCAGTAGCAAAGACAGGGGACCGAACACTGAAGCTTTCTTT. Translation: CASSKDRGPNTEAFF.

Of note for this clone: One end of the junction is discordant with germline, which a read error may explain. V usage is TRBV5-4 and J usage is TRBJ2-2; 8 nucleotides agree with TRBD1. This CDR3 has 17 amino acids. Germline V gives CDR1 SGHNT, CDR2 YYREEE (reference sequence). CDR3 sequence (DNA): TGCGCCAGCAGCCAAGATCCCCGACAGGGGTTTACCGGGGAGCTGTTTTTT. Translation gives CASSQDPRQGFTGELFF.

This clone came up many times. The CDR3 DNA sequence: TGTGCCAGCGGGGACAGGGGAGAGACCCAGTACTTC. This translates into CASGDRGETQYF. V and J are TRBV19 and TRBJ2-5, with TRBD1 identical over 10 bases. Germline-derived CDR1 and CDR2 are LNHDA and SQIVND (reference sequence). The CDR3 loop spans 12 amino acids. Germline trimming cut 9 bases from V and 4 bases from J; bases unmatched to any gene: 2.

The J gene is TRBJ2-2, the V gene TRBV9; TRBD2 is a possible D gene (5 bases). This CDR3 has 14 amino acids. The V end lost 3 bases, the J end lost 1 base, and 7 bases lay between the germline ends. Germline V CDR1 and CDR2: SGDLS, YYNGEE. The CDR3 region has the DNA TGTGCCAGCAGCGGACGGGAGAACACCGGGGAGCTGTTTTTT. It is translated as CASSGRENTGELFF.

The J gene is TRBJ2-5, the V gene TRBV18; D is uncertain. The ends were cut back, 2 bases at V and 1 base at J, with 11 bases in the middle. Germline loops: CDR1 KGHSH, CDR2 LQKENI. The CDR3 sequence is 15 residues long. Written as DNA, the CDR3 is TGTGCCAGCTCACCAGCGATAACCGGCCAAGAGACCCAGTACTTC. This codes for CASSPAITGQETQYF.

J is TRBJ2-1 and V is TRBV11-2; 15 bases are shared with TRBD2. Germline lookup yields CDR1 SGHAT and CDR2 FQNNGV. The CDR3 runs 16 residues. V was pared by 5 bases and J by 4 bases, with 3 bases of the junction left unmatched. CDR3 sequence reads: CASSAGTSGRYNEQFF. For the CDR3, the DNA is TGTGCCAGCAGCGCAGGGACTAGCGGGAGGTACAATGAGCAGTTCTTC. Variable domain in full (rest from reference TRBV11-2 and TRBJ2-1): EAGVAQSPRYKIIEKRQSVAFWCNPISGHATLYWYQQILGQGPKLLIQFQNNGVVDDSQLPKDRFSAERLKGVDSTLKIQPAKLEDSAVYLCASSAGTSGRYNEQFFGPGTRLTVL.

The chain couples TRBV10-3 to TRBJ2-3; 8 positions match TRBD1. With V trimmed by 9 bases and J by 8 bases, 10 bases remained unmatched. The germline gives CDR1 ENHRY, CDR2 SYGVKD. The CDR3 runs to 13 residues. Here the CDR3 DNA reads TGTGCCATTTATCTAGGACAGGGAGTTACGCAGTATTTT. Translated: CAIYLGQGVTQYF.

This rearrangement joins TRBV28 to TRBJ2-7; 8 bases match TRBD2. The CDR3 consists of 16 residues. Unmatched junction bases numbered 13, after V lost 7 bases and J lost 2 bases. Germline CDR1 MDHEN, CDR2 SYDVKM. CDR3 amino acids: CASNPFPAGGTYEQYF. CDR3 bases: TGTGCCAGCAATCCCTTCCCCGCGGGAGGTACCTACGAGCAGTACTTC.

The J gene is TRBJ2-7, the V gene TRBV4-1, with D unresolved. Trimming shortened V by 1 base and J by 8 bases, and 18 bases separated the two germline ends. The CDR3 is 15 residues long. CDR1 and CDR2 (germline): MGHRA, YSYEKL. The CDR3 loop reads CASSQGPQANTQQYF. The CDR3 DNA is TGCGCCAGCAGCCAAGGTCCCCAGGCGAATACGCAGCAGTACTTC.

The V and J genes are TRBV10-3 and TRBJ2-3, with 9 positions matching TRBD2. The length of the CDR3 is 16 residues. V lost 2 bases to trimming and J lost 5 bases; unmatched junction nucleotides: 8. Germline loops: CDR1 ENHRY, CDR2 SYGVKD. The DNA for the CDR3 is TGTGCCATCAGTGAGCCCAAGACGACTAGCGGAGATACGCAGTATTTT. It codes for CAISEPKTTSGDTQYF.